This TCR beta chain emerged from a study of immune aging and cytomegalovirus after organ transplant (dated by TCRdb to the early 2020s). Notes on the research overall: Every transplant recipient was given three-drug immunosuppression consisting of prednisone, tacrolimus, and mycophenolate. Beyond this particular receptor, the publication reports: Following viremia, cells with an aged phenotype rose post-transplant no matter the clone size, with the increase showing up earlier in large clones (days 200-264) than in small clones. TEMRA cells made up a larger share of large clones, and the seven largest clones (1904 cells) gained aged and TEMRA cells while losing TCM cells. Since the sequencing data did not include a CD57 measurement, a conservative gene-based definition of aging was used in its place.

The intended sense of this specimen's time point label: five sample-tagged time points from pre-transplant (day -1) to day 368 post-transplant, pooled. PBMC were thawed and then stimulated for more than 9 hours with a CMV IE-1 overlapping peptide library, with no transport inhibitors added. After thawing, cells were rested overnight and were then stimulated in R10 medium with CD28/CD49d costimulation. The IE-1 peptide library consisted of 15-amino-acid peptides overlapping by 11 amino acids. Samples from each time point were barcoded using BD Single-Cell Multiplexing Kit Sample Tags, then pooled and stained with oligo-conjugated anti-CD45RA and sorting antibodies. A BD FACSAria III was used to sort CMV-responsive CD8+CD137+ and CD4+CD154+ T cells at 4-way purity. Blood samples were drawn into EDTA vacutainers and processed by Ficoll gradient within 1-24 hours. Receptor libraries were prepared by single-cell sequencing. The sequencer was an Illumina NovaSeq 6000. The BD Rhapsody Targeted mRNA and AbSeq Reagent Kit was used in a microwell format for cell capture and library preparation. Libraries covered TCR, sample tags, AbSeq, and targeted mRNA from the Human T-Cell Expression Panel plus custom TOX and TOX2 primers. An Illumina NovaSeq was used to sequence the libraries. As for the authors' bioinformatics: The analysis covered 9,000 to 13,000 cells in total, of which about 7,100 were CD8 T cells and around 4,500 were CD8 T cells with an identifiable TCR CDR3. The BD Rhapsody Targeted Analysis Pipeline, including V(D)J processing, was run on the Seven Bridges Genomics platform to process the raw data. Quality control, Sample Tag demultiplexing with Lex-BDSMK, clone identification with VDJ Explorer, and Seurat clustering were performed in SeqGeq 1.6.0. Clones comprising <1% of CD8 T cells were considered non-expanded; clones comprising >2.5% of the sample were considered clonal expansions. Starting from the raw public reads, TCRdb applied fastp trimming at Q25, assembled clones with MiXCR and retained in-frame beta chains. Records with the same CDR3 protein are collapsed into one entry carrying the most frequent genes and DNA. The V and J calls and clone size come from TCRdb's table, not from the authors' own analysis. The sample yields tens of thousands of distinct CDR3 sequences; about a third were counted once. The top ten clonotypes cover under 30% of the sample.

Spanning cysteine to phenylalanine, the CDR3 consists of 12 amino acids. CDR3 DNA is the only sequence kept; it has 36 bases, read in frame from the first base. Trimming removed 6 bases from V and 5 bases from J, leaving 11 bases between the germline ends. To note about this clonotype: The specificity of this receptor is unknown. Nothing much larger sits one base from this clone, and base qualities are not available.

The source material was CMV peptide-activated CD4+ and CD8+ T cells sorted from blood, sampled at five time points, pooled. The cell subset or site label here, explained by the study, means: sorted CD8+CD137+ and CD4+CD154+ T cells after roughly 13 h CMV IE-1 peptide stimulation. The clonotype was recovered from a female donor who had a heart transplant and CMV viremia. The chain is encoded by TRBV12-3 or TRBV12-4 joined to TRBJ2-7; matching of 5 bases hints at TRBD1 as the D gene. The CDR3 reads CASSLGAHEQYF. The sequence in DNA is TGTGCCAGCAGCCTAGGGGCTCACGAGCAGTACTTC.